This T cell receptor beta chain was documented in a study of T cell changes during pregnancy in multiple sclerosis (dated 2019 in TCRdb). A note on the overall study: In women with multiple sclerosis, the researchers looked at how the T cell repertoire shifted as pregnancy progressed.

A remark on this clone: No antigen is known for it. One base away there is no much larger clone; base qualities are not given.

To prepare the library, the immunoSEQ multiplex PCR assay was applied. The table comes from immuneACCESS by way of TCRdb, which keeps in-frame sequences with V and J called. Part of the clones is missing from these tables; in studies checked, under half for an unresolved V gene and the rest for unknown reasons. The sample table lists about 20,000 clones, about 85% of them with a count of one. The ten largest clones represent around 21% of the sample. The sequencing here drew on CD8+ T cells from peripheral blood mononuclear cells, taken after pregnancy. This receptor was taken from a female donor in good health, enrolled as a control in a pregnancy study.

The DNA reads as follows: TGTGCTAGTGGTTTGGGACTAGCGAATGAGCAGTTCTTC. Protein translation: CASGLGLANEQFF. The rearrangement combines TRBV12-5 with TRBJ2-1; TRBD2 aligns with 8 central bases. The cysteine opens and the phenylalanine closes a CDR3 of 13 amino acids. The CDR3 DNA has 39 bases and is translated from base 1. For CDR1 and CDR2, the germline V gene lists LGHNT and FRNRAP. Germline trimming: 1 base from V, 7 bases from J; junction bases outside gene matches: 0.